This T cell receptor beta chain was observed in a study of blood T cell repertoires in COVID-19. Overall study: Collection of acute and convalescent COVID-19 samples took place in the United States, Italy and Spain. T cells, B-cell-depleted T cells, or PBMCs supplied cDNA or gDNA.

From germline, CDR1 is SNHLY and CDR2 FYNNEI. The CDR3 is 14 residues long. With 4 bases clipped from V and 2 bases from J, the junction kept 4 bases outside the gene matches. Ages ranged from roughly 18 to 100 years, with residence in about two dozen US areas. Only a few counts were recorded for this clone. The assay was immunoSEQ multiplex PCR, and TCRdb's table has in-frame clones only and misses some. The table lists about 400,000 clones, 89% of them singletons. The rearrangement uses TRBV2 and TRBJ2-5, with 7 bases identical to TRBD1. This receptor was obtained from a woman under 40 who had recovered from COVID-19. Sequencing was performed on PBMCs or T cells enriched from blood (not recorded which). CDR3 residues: CASSAGTVQETQYF. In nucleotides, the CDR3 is TGTGCCAGCAGTGCCGGGACAGTTCAAGAGACCCAGTACTTC.